The 22 T cell receptor beta chains presented below share a single source sample, sequenced in a study of CXCR3-negative and CXCR3-positive naive CD8 T cells. Whole-study findings and limits: CXCR3-positive naive cells carried more hydrophobic TRB CDR3s than CXCR3-negative ones.

Their antigen targets remain unknown. With UMI labels, 5' RACE was used to prepare the TRB cDNA libraries. One entry per CDR3 protein, without DNA, is what TCRdb gives after re-calling the 5' RACE reads. The sample holds approximately 98,000 distinct CDR3 sequences. The sequenced sample consisted of naive CXCR3+ CD8+ T cells from blood. Noted subset: CD45RO-CCR7+CD27+CD95- naive CD8+ T cells expressing CXCR3 (TNR3+). These TCRs come from a human donor in good health. Some clones in this sample may be carry-over from other donors' samples.

This rearrangement joins TRBV5-1 to TRBJ2-7. Germline V gene lookup returns CDR1 SGHRS and CDR2 YFSETQ. This CDR3 region has 11 residues. This CDR3 reads CASRDIYEQYF.

The chain recombines TRBV15 with TRBJ2-7; the TRBD1 assignment by TCRdb is unverifiable without DNA. CDR3 length equals 13 residues. Per the germline V gene, CDR1 is LNHNV and CDR2 is YYDKDF (reference sequence). This chain's CDR3 is CATAAFAGSEQYF.

This chain connects TRBV20-1 to TRBJ2-2. CDR1 is DFQATT, CDR2 SNEGSKA, per germline (reference sequence). The CDR3 contains 14 residues. The chain's CDR3 is CSARDSRSTGELFF.

The genes are TRBV20-1 and TRBJ1-6; lacking DNA, the TRBD1 call made by TCRdb goes unchecked. This CDR3 contains 13 residues. Germline CDR1 DFQATT, CDR2 SNEGSKA (reference sequence). The CDR3 sequence: CSASETETSPLHF.

The chain has TRBV29-1 and TRBJ2-3; the TRBD2 assignment by TCRdb is unverifiable without DNA. Germline CDR1 SQVTM, CDR2 ANQGSEA. The CDR3 spans 17 residues. CDR3: CSVEDPGGSGRAYTQYF.

This chain connects TRBV28 to TRBJ2-3; TCRdb's D call of TRBD2 is untestable without DNA. The CDR3 contains 16 residues. Germline assignment: CDR1 MDHEN and CDR2 SYDVKM. The CDR3 region is CASSLGAGVTTDTQYF.

The J gene is TRBJ2-1, the V gene TRBV29-1; with no DNA, the TCRdb D assignment of TRBD1 cannot be verified. The germline V gene encodes CDR1 SQVTM and CDR2 ANQGSEA. The CDR3 covers 13 residues. CDR3 amino acids: CSVEGQGSNEQFF.

This chain links TRBV14 with TRBJ2-1; TCRdb indicates TRBD1, and absent DNA this call remains unverified. Germline-derived CDR1 and CDR2 are SGHDN and FVKESK. The CDR3 totals 16 residues. The CDR3 loop is CASSIGQDFTYNGQFF.

J is TRBJ1-1 and V is TRBV20-1; TCRdb picks TRBD1, but there is no DNA to check that call. The CDR3 has 13 residues. The V gene's germline CDR1 is DFQATT and CDR2 SNEGSKA (reference sequence). The CDR3 reads CSARDGTDFGAFF.

This chain links TRBV2 with TRBJ1-1. The CDR3 totals 14 residues. From germline, CDR1 is SNHLY and CDR2 FYNNEI. This CDR3 reads CASSAIRGNTEAFF.

The V call is TRBV6-5, the J call TRBJ2-1; the D call from TCRdb, TRBD2, cannot be confirmed without DNA. The CDR3 runs to 20 residues. Germline CDR1 and CDR2: MNHEY and SVGAGI. The CDR3 sequence is CASSYSRIAGVLKSYNEQFF.

The V gene is TRBV7-3, the J gene TRBJ2-2; the D gene TCRdb calls, TRBD2, cannot be checked with no DNA. The CDR3 spans 18 residues. Germline CDR1 is SGHTA and CDR2 is FQGTGA. The CDR3 here is CASSWEFRPSGNTGELFF.

J is TRBJ2-3 and V is TRBV7-6. The CDR3 contains 14 residues. Germline V CDR1 and CDR2: SGHVS, FNYEAQ. This CDR3 reads CASSLRPSTDTQYF.

This sequence joins TRBV28 and TRBJ2-1; TCRdb designates TRBD1, a call that cannot be tested without DNA. The CDR3 consists of 16 residues. Germline loops: CDR1 MDHEN, CDR2 SYDVKM. The CDR3 protein is CASSSPGTGSYNEQFF.

The chain has TRBV7-9 and TRBJ2-5. The CDR3 is 15 residues long. CDR1 SEHNR and CDR2 FQNEAQ come from the germline V gene (reference sequence). The CDR3 loop reads CASSLVFVDSETQYF.

The V call is TRBV7-9, the J call TRBJ2-7. The CDR3 totals 12 residues. Per the germline V gene, CDR1 is SEHNR and CDR2 is FQNEAQ (reference sequence). CDR3 protein: CASSFIPDEQYF. Full variable domain (outside the CDR3, taken from reference TRBV7-9 and TRBJ2-7): DTGVSQNPRHKITKRGQNVTFRCDPISEHNRLYWYRQTLGQGPEFLTYFQNEAQLEKSRLLSDRFSAERPKGSFSTLEIQRTEQGDSAMYLCASSFIPDEQYFGPGTRLTVT.

CDR3: CASSWDRNEQFF. The chain carries TRBV6-6 and TRBJ2-1; checking the TCRdb D call of TRBD1 is not possible without DNA. This CDR3 comprises 12 residues. From germline, CDR1 is MNHNY and CDR2 SVGAGI (reference sequence).

The chain uses TRBV19 and TRBJ2-7; checking the TCRdb D call of TRBD1 is not possible without DNA. The CDR3 extends over 13 amino acids. Germline CDR1 reads LNHDA; CDR2 reads SQIVND (reference sequence). The CDR3 is CASSGTGVYEQYF.

The chain uses TRBV21-1 and TRBJ2-2; checking the TCRdb D call of TRBD1 is not possible without DNA. TRBV21-1 is an annotated pseudogene. The CDR3 loop spans 16 amino acids. The CDR3 spells CASNPTPPKNTGELFF.

This sequence joins TRBV28 and TRBJ2-2. In germline, CDR1 is MDHEN, CDR2 SYDVKM. The CDR3 has 13 residues. CDR3 in amino acids: CASSPRVTGELFF.

The rearrangement uses TRBV6-4 and TRBJ2-2. The CDR3 is made up of 13 amino acids. Germline CDR1 reads MRHNA; CDR2 reads SNTAGT. CDR3 sequence: CASSDEDAGELFF.

This chain uses TRBV6-2 or TRBV6-3 with TRBJ2-4; without DNA, the TCRdb call of TRBD2 cannot be checked. This CDR3 is built from 14 residues. Germline CDR1 is MNHEY and CDR2 is SVGEGT. CDR3 loop: CASSGGLAKNIQYF.